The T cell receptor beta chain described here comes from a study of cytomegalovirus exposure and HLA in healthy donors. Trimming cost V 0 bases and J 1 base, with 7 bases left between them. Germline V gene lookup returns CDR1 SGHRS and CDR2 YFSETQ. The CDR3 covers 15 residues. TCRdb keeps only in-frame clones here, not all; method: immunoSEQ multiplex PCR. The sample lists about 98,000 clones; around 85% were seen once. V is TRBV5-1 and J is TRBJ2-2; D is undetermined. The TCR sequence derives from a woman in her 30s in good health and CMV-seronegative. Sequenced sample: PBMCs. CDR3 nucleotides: TGCGCCAGCAGCTTGGTAGCAGTGAACACCGGGGAGCTGTTTTTT. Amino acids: CASSLVAVNTGELFF. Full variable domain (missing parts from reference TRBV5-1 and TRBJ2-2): KAGVTQTPRYLIKTRGQQVTLSCSPISGHRSVSWYQQTPGQGLQFLFEYFSETQRNKGNFPGRFSGRQFSNSRSEMNVSTLELGDSALYLCASSLVAVNTGELFFGEGSRLTVL.